A single sample gave rise to the 17 T cell receptor beta chains below, sequenced in a study of spatial heterogeneity in lung cancer. TCRdb ran MiXCR on the 5' RACE reads and lists one entry per CDR3 protein. The sample has more than 4,000 distinct CDR3 sequences; around 2.7% are singletons. Time point described: sample taken at primary tumor resection. The source was normal lung tissue next to the tumor, collected at surgery. The receptor set was obtained from a male donor with early-stage non-small cell lung cancer.

This clonotype rates as medium-sized. This chain connects TRBV19 to TRBJ2-2, with a weak D call TRBD2 (6 bases). The CDR3 extends over 15 amino acids. V dropped 6 bases and J dropped 6 bases, with 17 bases sitting between them. CDR1 and CDR2 from the germline V gene are LNHDA and SQIVND (reference sequence). In DNA form, the CDR3 reads TGTGCCAGTAGCCCGGGGGTTGTAACAGCCGGGGAGCTGTTTTTT. Translating it yields CASSPGVVTAGELFF.

This clonotype counts as large. The rearrangement joins TRBV20-1 to TRBJ1-1; tentative D call: TRBD1 (6 bases). V lost 6 bases and J lost 11, with 19 bases in between. The CDR3 runs 12 residues. CDR1 and CDR2 from the germline V gene are DFQATT and SNEGSKA (reference sequence). The chain's CDR3 is CSALQGKGDAFF. The CDR3 region has the DNA TGCAGTGCGTTACAGGGAAAAGGGGACGCTTTCTTT.

This clonotype occurred many times. J is TRBJ2-1 and V is TRBV7-2, with 10 bases aligning to TRBD2. The CDR3 has 16 residues. With 0 bases clipped from V and 15 bases from J, the junction kept 14 bases outside the gene matches. Germline V gene data show CDR1 as SGHTA and CDR2 as FQGNSA. The CDR3 nucleotides are TGTGCCAGCAGCTTAGCTTTGACTAGCGGGCAGGGATCAGGGTTCTTC. This codes for CASSLALTSGQGSGFF. The entire variable domain, with the rest obtained from reference TRBV7-2 and TRBJ2-1, is as follows: GAGVSQSPSNKVTEKGKDVELRCDPISGHTALYWYRQSLGQGLEFLIYFQGNSAPDKSGLPSDRFSAERTGGSVSTLTIQRTQQEDSAVYLCASSLALTSGQGSGFFGPGTRLTVL.

This clonotype is labeled medium-sized. The chain recombines TRBV24-1 with TRBJ2-1, with 12 bases that match TRBD2. This CDR3 has 18 amino acids. Unmatched junction bases numbered 15, after V lost 4 bases and J lost 9 bases. Germline CDR1 reads KGHDR; CDR2 reads SFDVKD. For the CDR3, the DNA is TGTGCCACCAGTGACCCTAAAACTAGCGGGAGGAGGAAAGTTGAGCAGTTCTTC. It translates to CATSDPKTSGRRKVEQFF.

This clonotype was counted a few times. This could be a read error, since a much larger clone is one nucleotide away. The V call is TRBV12-3 or TRBV12-4, the J call TRBJ1-2, with 8 bases fitting TRBD1. CDR3 length: 13 residues. The CDR3 DNA reads as TGTGCCAGCCTAAAATCGACAGGGGCGGGCTACAACTTC. This gives the protein CASLKSTGAGYNF.

By sample fraction, this clonotype is medium-sized. The chain employs TRBV6-4 and TRBJ1-6; 8 nucleotides align to TRBD1. The CDR3 has 15 amino acids. The junction had 2 bases not matched to a gene; V was cut back by 2 bases and J by 5 bases. Germline V CDR1 and CDR2: MRHNA, SNTAGT. The CDR3 region is CASSDGTGHNSPLHF. DNA for the CDR3: TGTGCCAGCAGTGACGGGACAGGTCATAATTCACCCCTCCACTTT.

This clonotype has a count of ten or more. This chain uses TRBV18 with TRBJ2-3; D is undetermined. Looked up from germline, CDR1 is KGHSH and CDR2 is LQKENI. Trimming stripped 3 bases from V and 2 bases from J, with 9 bases between. The CDR3 length is 14 residues. In nucleotides, the CDR3 is TGTGCCAGCTCACCGACCAGTTCCACAGATACGCAGTATTTT. It codes for CASSPTSSTDTQYF.

In its sample, this clonotype ranks as medium-sized. The chain has TRBV7-2 and TRBJ1-1; unclear D gene. The V end was cut by 6 bases, the J end by 0 bases, with 5 bases between. The CDR3 contains 12 residues. Germline V gene sequence: CDR1 SGHTA, CDR2 FQGNSA. The CDR3 spells CASRGMNTEAFF. The CDR3 coding sequence is TGTGCCAGCAGGGGTATGAACACTGAAGCTTTCTTT.

This clonotype was found many times. The J gene is TRBJ2-3, the V gene TRBV12-5; D is perhaps TRBD1 or TRBD2 (5 bases each). This CDR3 has 18 amino acids. Trimming cost V 0 bases and J 0 bases, with 16 bases left between them. The germline gives CDR1 LGHNT, CDR2 FRNRAP. CDR3: CASGLVRDGNPSTDTQYF. As DNA, the CDR3 is TGTGCTAGTGGTTTGGTACGGGACGGCAACCCTAGCACAGATACGCAGTATTTT.

At least ten counts were recorded for this clonotype. The genes are TRBV7-2 and TRBJ2-5; 11 bases match TRBD2. After removal of 1 base from V and 2 bases from J, the junction contained 6 bases not matched to a gene. The CDR3 consists of 17 residues. Per germline, CDR1 SGHTA and CDR2 FQGNSA. CDR3 coding DNA: TGTGCCAGCAGCTTAGGGGCTAGCGGGGGGCCACAAGAGACCCAGTACTTC. It yields the protein CASSLGASGGPQETQYF.

By proportion, this clonotype is medium-sized. The V call is TRBV5-6, the J call TRBJ2-7; D uncertain. From germline, CDR1 is SGHDT and CDR2 YYEEEE. The V and J ends lost 1 base and 3 bases respectively, with 14 bases between them. The CDR3 contains 15 residues. CDR3 nucleotide sequence: TGTGCCAGCAGCTTGATTCAGGTGCAATTCTACGAGCAGTACTTC. Translation: CASSLIQVQFYEQYF.

This clonotype appeared many times. The rearrangement uses TRBV5-1 and TRBJ2-3; D gene ambiguous. The CDR3 is made up of 17 amino acids. Per the germline V gene, CDR1 is SGHRS and CDR2 is YFSETQ. V lost 0 bases and J lost 0, with 14 bases in between. CDR3 protein: CASSLVFEVSSTDTQYF. The CDR3 DNA reads as TGCGCCAGCAGCTTGGTCTTTGAGGTTTCTAGCACAGATACGCAGTATTTT.

This clonotype was counted at least ten times. V is TRBV18 and J is TRBJ2-6; 8 nucleotides align to TRBD1. CDR1 and CDR2 (germline): KGHSH, LQKENI. The CDR3 extends over 19 amino acids. With 1 base clipped from V and 1 base from J, the junction kept 9 bases outside the gene matches. The CDR3 DNA reads as TGTGCCAGCTCACCACGGACAGGGTCCCGGACGTCTGGGGCCAACGTCCTGACTTTC. This gives the protein CASSPRTGSRTSGANVLTF.

This clonotype is classed as medium-sized. The chain employs TRBV21-1 and TRBJ2-2. TRBV21-1 is tagged as a pseudogene. This CDR3 region has 12 residues. Here the CDR3 reads CASSKDTGELFF. CDR3 DNA: TGTGCCAGCAGCAAAGACACCGGGGAGCTGTTTTTT.

This clonotype is medium-sized in the sample. V and J are TRBV20-1 and TRBJ2-5; the match to TRBD1 covers 8 bases. Losses at the gene ends were 7 bases for V and 3 bases for J; bases not matched to a gene: 7. The CDR3 spans 13 residues. Germline V CDR1 and CDR2: DFQATT, SNEGSKA (reference sequence). In nucleotides, the CDR3 is TGCAGTGAGATTGACAGGGGAAAAGAGACCCAGTACTTC. As protein: CSEIDRGKETQYF.

This clonotype is medium-sized within its sample. The gene calls are TRBV10-3 and TRBJ2-3; tentative D call: TRBD2 (7 bases). CDR1 is ENHRY and CDR2 is SYGVKD in the germline V gene. V was cut by 10 bases and J by 4 bases, with 18 bases left in between. CDR3 length: 14 amino acids. CDR3 nucleotides: TGTGCCACCTCGGTGGGGGGGCAGTCAGATACGCAGTATTTT. Protein: CATSVGGQSDTQYF.

This clonotype is medium-sized within its sample. The J gene is TRBJ2-7, the V gene TRBV2; D remains ambiguous. V lost 7 bases, J lost 2 bases, and 18 bases lay in between. Germline CDR1 SNHLY, CDR2 FYNNEI. The CDR3 runs to 15 residues. The CDR3 region has the DNA TGTGCCAGCATCCCCAACGGTGGCGCCGCCTACGAGCAGTACTTC. It encodes CASIPNGGAAYEQYF.